This T cell receptor beta chain was identified in a study of T cells in Graves' hyperthyroidism and ophthalmopathy. Study results and limitations: Prediction of ophthalmopathy progression came a median 6.5 months pre-onset.

V shed 11 bases, J shed 4 bases, and the junction held 5 bases outside the gene matches. CDR3 length: 12 residues. CDR1 is MNHEY and CDR2 is SMNVEV in the germline V gene (reference sequence). The sample holds a few counts of this clonotype. The antigen is not known. RNA transcripts yielded amplified TCR beta CDR3 regions. HTBI primers were employed in a first-round RT-PCR of the TCR CDR3. TCRdb itself ran the multiplex PCR reads through MiXCR, one entry per CDR3 protein. The sample includes hundreds of thousands of distinct CDR3 sequences, around 19% of them seen just once. This chain joins TRBV27 and TRBJ2-7; 10 nucleotides agree with TRBD1. The specimen was blood. The source of this sequence is a woman aged 45-59 years with Graves' hyperthyroidism that later progressed to Graves' ophthalmopathy. CDR3 nucleotide sequence: TGTGCCGCCCGGGACAGGGGATACGAGCAGTACTTC. Residues: CAARDRGYEQYF.